One and the same sample provided the 28 T cell receptor beta chains below, sequenced in a study of radiotherapy plus CTLA-4 blockade in lung cancer. Profiled with immunoSEQ multiplex PCR; TCRdb holds only in-frame clones, not every one. The sample has 100,000 or so clones, around 81% seen once. The input for sequencing was peripheral blood, taken from a patient treated with radiotherapy plus ipilimumab. These receptors all stem from a human donor with non-small cell lung cancer that progressed on radiotherapy plus ipilimumab.

CDR3 coding DNA: TGTGCCAGCAGCTTGGAGGGGGACAGGTGGGCCTATGGCTACACCTTC. It specifies CASSLEGDRWAYGYTF. V gene TRBV5-6 combines with J gene TRBJ1-2; 8 positions match TRBD1. The CDR3 has 16 residues. Germline V gives CDR1 SGHDT, CDR2 YYEEEE. Trimming cost V 0 bases and J 4 bases; bases outside gene matches: 8.

The genes are TRBV2 and TRBJ2-5; D gene uncertain. Germline-derived CDR1 and CDR2 are SNHLY and FYNNEI. The CDR3 runs 10 residues. The V end was cut by 8 bases, the J end by 1 base, with 2 bases between. The chain's CDR3 is CASGQETQYF. The CDR3 DNA reads TGTGCCAGCGGCCAAGAGACCCAGTACTTC.

V is TRBV19 and J is TRBJ1-2; 12 bases are a match to TRBD1. V was pared by 8 bases and J by 7 bases, with 5 bases of the junction left unmatched. CDR1 and CDR2 from the germline V gene are LNHDA and SQIVND (reference sequence). This CDR3 has 13 amino acids. CDR3 sequence: CASEGQGATGYTF. As DNA, the CDR3 is TGTGCCAGTGAGGGACAGGGGGCTACTGGCTACACCTTC.

V is TRBV7-2 and J is TRBJ1-3; D is unclear. The CDR3 consists of 12 residues. Germline CDR1 and CDR2: SGHTA and FQGNSA. Trimming shortened V by 6 bases and J by 0 bases, and 3 bases separated the two germline ends. The CDR3 DNA reads as TGTGCCAGCAGGCTCTCTGGAAACACCATATATTTT. It is translated as CASRLSGNTIYF.

V gene TRBV29-1 combines with J gene TRBJ1-2, with no clear D. The CDR3 contains 14 residues. CDR1 and CDR2 from the germline V gene are SQVTM and ANQGSEA. V was cut by 2 bases and J by 4 bases, with 14 bases left in between. The CDR3 nucleotides read TGCAGCGTTGAACCAGGCGGACGGCCCTATGGCTACACCTTC. Translated: CSVEPGGRPYGYTF.

The rearrangement uses TRBV27 and TRBJ2-5; D perhaps matches TRBD2 (6 bases). Germline V CDR1 and CDR2: MNHEY, SMNVEV (reference sequence). V lost 4 bases, J lost 1 base, and 19 bases lay in between. The CDR3 has 17 amino acids. CDR3 nucleotides: TGTGCCAGCAGTTCCTACCGGCCTAGGGAGGCCCAAGAGACCCAGTACTTC. Amino acid sequence: CASSSYRPREAQETQYF.

The gene calls are TRBV7-3 and TRBJ2-3; D not certain. CDR3 length equals 17 residues. The ends were cut back, 5 bases at V and 1 base at J, with 19 bases in the middle. CDR1 SGHTA and CDR2 FQGTGA come from the germline V gene. The CDR3 DNA is TGTGCCAGCAGCCCCACAAACACTATCGGAGGCACAGATACGCAGTATTTT. It codes for CASSPTNTIGGTDTQYF.

The chain couples TRBV6-5 to TRBJ2-7; D possibly corresponds to TRBD1 (5 bases). The CDR3 loop spans 13 amino acids. V dropped 5 bases and J dropped 1 base, with 9 bases sitting between them. The germline gives CDR1 MNHEY, CDR2 SVGAGI. The CDR3 nucleotides are TGTGCCAGCAGTGTGCCAGGGTCCTACGAGCAGTACTTC. Its translation: CASSVPGSYEQYF.

J is TRBJ2-5 and V is TRBV4-1; no clear D gene. The ends were cut back, 2 bases at V and 5 bases at J, with 12 bases in the middle. The CDR3 totals 14 residues. Per germline, CDR1 MGHRA and CDR2 YSYEKL. The CDR3 coding sequence is TGCGCCAGCAGCCAACTAGGCAAAAGTGAGACCCAGTACTTC. Translated: CASSQLGKSETQYF.

The chain joins TRBV10-3 to TRBJ2-7; the D call may be TRBD1 or TRBD2 (6 bases each). In germline, CDR1 is ENHRY, CDR2 SYGVKD. V was clipped by 11 bases and J by 0 bases, with 11 bases between them. The CDR3 contains 12 residues. The CDR3 sequence is CAAGQSSYEQYF. DNA for the CDR3: TGTGCCGCGGGACAAAGCTCCTACGAGCAGTACTTC.

V and J are TRBV7-3 and TRBJ2-1; no definite D call. The CDR3 is made up of 13 amino acids. Per the germline V gene, CDR1 is SGHTA and CDR2 is FQGTGA. V was shortened by 0 bases and J by 4 bases, with 4 bases between the two germline ends. The chain's CDR3 is CASSLTLYNEQFF. CDR3 sequence (DNA): TGTGCCAGCAGCTTAACTCTTTACAATGAGCAGTTCTTC.

The genes are TRBV18 and TRBJ1-3, with D maybe TRBD1 (6 bases). CDR1 and CDR2 from the germline V gene are KGHSH and LQKENI. This CDR3 contains 17 residues. Deletions cut 3 bases from V and 0 bases from J, with 15 bases between. CDR3 in DNA: TGTGCCAGCTCACCCGGTGGGTTGGGACACTCTGGAAACACCATATATTTT. Residues: CASSPGGLGHSGNTIYF.

This sequence joins TRBV15 and TRBJ1-5; a weak D match, TRBD1 (5 bases). With 0 bases removed from V and 6 bases from J, the gap between germline ends came to 15 bases. This CDR3 comprises 16 residues. CDR1 and CDR2 from the germline V gene are LNHNV and YYDKDF (reference sequence). This CDR3 reads CATSRDRWEGPQPQHF. In DNA form, the CDR3 reads TGTGCCACCAGCAGAGATCGGTGGGAGGGGCCTCAGCCCCAGCATTTT.

The chain uses TRBV10-1 and TRBJ1-1; D remains unclear. The germline gives CDR1 WNHNN, CDR2 SYGVQD (reference sequence). Deletions cut 3 bases from V and 8 bases from J, with 7 bases between. This CDR3 spans 11 amino acids. The CDR3 DNA reads as TGCGCCAGCAGTGAAGGAGAGGAAGCTTTCTTT. Residues: CASSEGEEAFF.

CDR3 sequence reads: CASSSILRDTQYF. The DNA for the CDR3 is TGTGCCAGCAGCTCCATTCTTCGAGATACGCAGTATTTT. The chain combines TRBV7-6 with TRBJ2-3; D unresolved. V lost 4 bases and J 5 bases, leaving 10 bases between the germline ends. From germline, CDR1 is SGHVS and CDR2 FNYEAQ. The CDR3 is 13 amino acids.

This chain connects TRBV19 to TRBJ2-1, with 8 positions matching TRBD2. CDR3 length: 16 residues. J was trimmed by 4 bases and V by 5 bases; bases with no gene match: 10. CDR1 and CDR2 from the germline V gene are LNHDA and SQIVND (reference sequence). The CDR3 reads CASSPGGGLRYNEQFF. The CDR3 nucleotides are TGTGCCAGTAGTCCGGGAGGGGGGCTAAGATACAATGAGCAGTTCTTC.

The rearrangement uses TRBV19 and TRBJ1-1, with TRBD1 matching over 8 bases. The length of the CDR3 is 14 residues. The germline gives CDR1 LNHDA, CDR2 SQIVND (reference sequence). Trimming at V came to 6 bases and at J to 4 bases, leaving 7 bases not matched to a gene. The CDR3, as DNA: TGTGCCAGTAGATCTCAGGGGGCGAGCACTGAAGCTTTCTTT. Its protein is CASRSQGASTEAFF.

The chain combines TRBV28 with TRBJ1-3; D is unresolved. V lost 7 bases and J lost 0, with 10 bases in between. CDR1 is MDHEN, CDR2 SYDVKM, per germline. The CDR3 sequence is 14 residues long. The CDR3 here is CASTPHLSGNTIYF. The CDR3 coding sequence is TGTGCCAGCACCCCCCACCTCTCTGGAAACACCATATATTTT.

The CDR3 DNA follows: TGTGCCAGCAGTTGGACAGTGAACACTGAAGCTTTCTTT. This translates into CASSWTVNTEAFF. The V gene is TRBV6-5, the J gene TRBJ1-1, with D perhaps TRBD1 (6 bases). The CDR3 contains 13 residues. Trimming left V 4 bases short and J 0 bases short, with 6 bases between. Germline V gene data show CDR1 as MNHEY and CDR2 as SVGAGI.

A single count supports this clone. The chain links TRBV27 to TRBJ2-3; no clear D gene. Germline CDR1 MNHEY, CDR2 SMNVEV (reference sequence). Between the trimmed V and J ends, which lost 6 bases and 7 bases, there was a span of 17 bases. This CDR3 spans 14 amino acids. The CDR3 coding sequence is TGTGCCAGCAGGAAGTTGAACCCGGAGTATACGCAGTATTTT. Its protein product is CASRKLNPEYTQYF.

The rearrangement uses TRBV7-2 and TRBJ1-1; D gene uncertain. The germline V gene encodes CDR1 SGHTA and CDR2 FQGNSA. The CDR3 has 13 residues. Trimming took 6 bases from V and 2 from J, leaving 10 bases between them. Written as DNA, the CDR3 is TGTGCCAGCAGGATTTCAGTAAACACTGAAGCTTTCTTT. As protein: CASRISVNTEAFF.

The V call is TRBV25-1, the J call TRBJ2-1; 15 bases fit TRBD2. Germline CDR1 reads MGHDK; CDR2 reads SYGVNS. Trimming removed 2 bases from V and 2 bases from J; junction bases left unmatched: 1. CDR3 size: 17 residues. The CDR3 sequence: CASSERTSGRAYNEQFF. The CDR3 DNA sequence: TGTGCCAGCAGTGAAAGGACTAGCGGGAGGGCCTACAATGAGCAGTTCTTC.

The CDR3 is CASSLKGQRSVQYF. The CDR3 region has the DNA TGTGCCAGCAGCTTGAAGGGACAGCGTTCGGTGCAGTACTTC. This chain connects TRBV5-6 to TRBJ2-7; 7 nucleotides line up with TRBD1. V trimming: 1 base; J trimming: 9 bases; junction bases outside the gene matches: 10. The germline gives CDR1 SGHDT, CDR2 YYEEEE. The CDR3 length is 14 residues.

The rearrangement uses TRBV23-1 and TRBJ2-7; D is possibly TRBD1 (6 bases). Being an ORF, TRBV23-1 has a function that is uncertain. The V end lost 6 bases, the J end lost 5 bases, and 14 bases lay between the germline ends. CDR3 length equals 13 residues. CDR3 DNA sequence: TGCGCCAGCAGCTTTCACAGGGTGGACGAGCAGTACTTC. Amino acids: CASSFHRVDEQYF.

V is TRBV25-1 and J is TRBJ1-2, with a weak D call TRBD1 (5 bases). The CDR3 is 13 amino acids. Between the trimmed V and J ends, which lost 6 bases and 3 bases, there was a span of 11 bases. Germline V gives CDR1 MGHDK, CDR2 SYGVNS. This CDR3 reads CASRKDSHYGYTF. The CDR3 DNA sequence: TGTGCCAGCAGAAAAGACAGTCACTATGGCTACACCTTC.

Many counts were recorded for this clone. V gene TRBV4-1 combines with J gene TRBJ2-3, with a tentative D call TRBD1 (9 bases). CDR1 and CDR2 from the germline V gene are MGHRA and YSYEKL. The CDR3 contains 19 residues. The V gene lost 0 bases and the J gene lost 5 bases, with 24 bases spanning the gap. CDR3 residues: CASSQDPSLAGQGGDTQYF. The CDR3 nucleotides are TGCGCCAGCAGCCAAGATCCCTCCTTAGCGGGACAGGGAGGAGATACGCAGTATTTT.

The chain joins TRBV6-6 to TRBJ2-3; D could derive from TRBD1 or TRBD2 (5 bases each). This CDR3 region has 16 residues. V was cut by 2 bases and J by 3 bases, with 15 bases left in between. Germline CDR1 reads MNHNY; CDR2 reads SVGAGI (reference sequence). CDR3 coding DNA: TGTGCCAGCAGTTACGGAGGATCCGGGGCGACAGATACGCAGTATTTT. Its protein is CASSYGGSGATDTQYF.

This clone has only one observation. The chain carries TRBV9 and TRBJ1-1; no clear D. The CDR3 consists of 13 residues. Germline assignment: CDR1 SGDLS and CDR2 YYNGEE. Between the trimmed V and J ends, which lost 4 bases and 0 bases, there was a span of 7 bases. CDR3 protein: CASSPSVNTEAFF. The CDR3 region has the DNA TGTGCCAGCAGCCCTTCAGTGAACACTGAAGCTTTCTTT.